This T cell receptor (beta chain) came from a study of response to subunit inactivated influenza vaccine. For this clonotype: Its antigen is still unknown.

The study's findings and limits: The study's authors posited that every seasonal influenza vaccination enlists few new T cells.

TCRdb ran MiXCR on the RT-PCR reads and lists one entry per CDR3 protein. The sample lists 650,000 or so distinct CDR3 sequences; about 15% were seen once. This material consisted of PBMCs from blood, taken less than 15 days before vaccination. This TCR was sampled from a man between 50 and 59 years old who received an inactivated influenza vaccine.

The CDR3 loop reads CSVAGLAGGETQYF. CDR3 coding DNA: TGCAGCGTGGCGGGACTAGCGGGGGGGGAGACCCAGTACTTC. The rearrangement links TRBV29-1 to TRBJ2-5, with 16 bases identical to TRBD2. The CDR3 totals 14 residues. The V gene's germline CDR1 is SQVTM and CDR2 ANQGSEA. V lost 6 bases to trimming and J lost 5 bases; unmatched junction nucleotides: 3.